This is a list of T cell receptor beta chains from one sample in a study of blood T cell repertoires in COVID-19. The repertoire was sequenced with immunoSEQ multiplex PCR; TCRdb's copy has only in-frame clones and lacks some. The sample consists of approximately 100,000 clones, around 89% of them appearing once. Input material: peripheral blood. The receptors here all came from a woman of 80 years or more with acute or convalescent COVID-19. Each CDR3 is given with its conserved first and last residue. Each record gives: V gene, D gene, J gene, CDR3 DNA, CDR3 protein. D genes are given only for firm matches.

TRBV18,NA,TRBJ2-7,TGTGCCAGCTCACCAGAGCGGGCGTCCTACGAGCAGTACTTC,CASSPERASYEQYF
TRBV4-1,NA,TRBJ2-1,TGCGCCAGCAGCCAAGTTGCGGGGCGGGAGCAGTTCTTC,CASSQVAGREQFF
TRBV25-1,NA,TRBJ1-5,TGTGCCAGCAGTCAAGGGCAGGGAAGCAATCAGCCCCAGCATTTT,CASSQGQGSNQPQHF
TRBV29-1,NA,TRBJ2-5,TGCAGCGGCCGAATGTCCAGGGGAGAGACCCAGTACTTC,CSGRMSRGETQYF
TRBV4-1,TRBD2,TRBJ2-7,TGCGCCAGCAGCCAAGAAGGCACTAGCGGGGGCAACGAGCAGTACTTC,CASSQEGTSGGNEQYF
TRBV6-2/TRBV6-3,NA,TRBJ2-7,TGTGCCAGCAGCCTCCGGGCCGTGGGGCTGCAGCAGTACTTC,CASSLRAVGLQQYF
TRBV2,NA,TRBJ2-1,TGTGCCAGCACCCCTTTCCCGCCCAGGGATGAGCAGTTCTTC,CASTPFPPRDEQFF
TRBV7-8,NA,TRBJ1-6,TGTGCCAGCAGCTTAGTTGGAGGTGACTCACCCCTCCACTTT,CASSLVGGDSPLHF
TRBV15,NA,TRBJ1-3,TGTGCCACCAGCATCGCGGGCCCCTCTGGAAACACCATATATTTT,CATSIAGPSGNTIYF
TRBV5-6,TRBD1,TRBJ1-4,TGTGCCAGCAGCGGGACAGGGGTAGGATTAGGTGAAAAACTGTTTTTT,CASSGTGVGLGEKLFF
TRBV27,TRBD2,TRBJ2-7,TGTGCCAGCAGGATCGGGGGGACTAGCCGCTACGAGCAGTACTTC,CASRIGGTSRYEQYF
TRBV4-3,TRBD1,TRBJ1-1,TGCGCCAGCAGCCAAGATCTGACGACAGGGGGTAACACTGAAGCTTTCTTT,CASSQDLTTGGNTEAFF
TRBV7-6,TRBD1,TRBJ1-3,TGTGCCAGCAGCACCCGACAGGGATCGTCTGGAAACACCATATATTTT,CASSTRQGSSGNTIYF
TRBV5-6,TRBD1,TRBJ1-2,TGTGCCAGCAGGGTCTGGGGACAGCTAGTTTATGGCTACACCTTC,CASRVWGQLVYGYTF
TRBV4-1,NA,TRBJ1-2,TGCGCCAGCAAGCCCACGACTAACTATGGCTACACCTTC,CASKPTTNYGYTF
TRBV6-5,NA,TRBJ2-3,TGTGCCAGCAACGACAGGTTGGGGGCTTTCGATACGCAGTATTTT,CASNDRLGAFDTQYF
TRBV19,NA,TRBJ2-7,TGTGCCAGTGCAGCGGGTCTGACCTACGAGCAGTACTTC,CASAAGLTYEQYF
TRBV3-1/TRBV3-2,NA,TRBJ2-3,TGTGCCAGCAGCCACGGCCCCGGGACTGGAGATACGCAGTATTTT,CASSHGPGTGDTQYF